The 6 T cell receptor beta chains below all came from one sample that was sequenced in a study of response to subunit inactivated influenza vaccine. TCRdb re-called the RT-PCR reads through MiXCR, storing one row per CDR3 protein. The table has more than 550,000 distinct CDR3 sequences, roughly 12% seen once. Here the sequenced sample was PBMCs from blood, taken on the day of vaccination. The receptors were sampled from a man aged 50 to 59 who received an inactivated influenza vaccine.

The chain employs TRBV5-1 and TRBJ1-5, with D hard to call. The CDR3 extends over 13 amino acids. V was cut by 4 bases and J by 4 bases, with 9 bases left in between. CDR1 is SGHRS and CDR2 is YFSETQ in the germline V gene. The CDR3 protein is CASSDDGNQPQHF. DNA for the CDR3: TGCGCCAGCAGCGACGATGGGAATCAGCCCCAGCATTTT.

The V call is TRBV20-1, the J call TRBJ2-3; D is ambiguous. This CDR3 contains 15 residues. V was shortened by 6 bases and J by 1 base, with 17 bases between the two germline ends. Germline CDR1 and CDR2: DFQATT and SNEGSKA (reference sequence). The CDR3 DNA is TGCAGTGCCCTTAGAGTGGGGTTGGGCACAGATACGCAGTATTTT. Translating it yields CSALRVGLGTDTQYF.

A few counts support this clonotype. The V and J genes are TRBV4-2 and TRBJ2-3; tentatively, D is TRBD1 (5 bases). The V gene lost 1 base and the J gene lost 4 bases, with 12 bases spanning the gap. The CDR3 covers 15 residues. Germline V gene lookup returns CDR1 LGHNA and CDR2 YNFKEQ. CDR3 loop: CASSQAGNTADTQYF. The CDR3 DNA is TGTGCCAGCAGCCAAGCAGGGAATACCGCAGATACGCAGTATTTT.

This clonotype has only a few counts. As DNA, the CDR3 is TGTGCCAGCAAGGGAGGGAGTGTCTGGGAGCTGTTTTTT. Translating gives CASKGGSVWELFF. This chain uses TRBV6-1 with TRBJ2-2; 7 bases match TRBD2. Germline CDR1 MNHNS, CDR2 SASEGT. The CDR3 sequence is 13 residues long. V was clipped by 7 bases and J by 9 bases; unmatched bases: 8.

This clonotype was picked up many times. This chain uses TRBV12-3 or TRBV12-4 with TRBJ1-1; 9 bases fit TRBD1. Losses at the gene ends were 3 bases for V and 4 bases for J; bases not matched to a gene: 3. The CDR3 consists of 14 residues. The chain's CDR3 is CASSLDRGVTEAFF. CDR3 sequence (DNA): TGTGCCAGCAGTTTGGACAGGGGTGTCACTGAAGCTTTCTTT.

The V call is TRBV7-2, the J call TRBJ2-1; D gene ambiguous. Germline CDR1 SGHTA, CDR2 FQGNSA. V dropped 3 bases and J dropped 5 bases, with 17 bases sitting between them. This CDR3 comprises 16 residues. CDR3 protein: CASSFPMGGANNEQFF. The CDR3 region has the DNA TGTGCCAGCAGCTTCCCGATGGGCGGAGCTAACAATGAGCAGTTCTTC.